This record concerns one T cell receptor (beta chain) sequence. Its antigen is not identified. This record belongs to a study of T cells after posttransplantation cyclophosphamide. Findings and limits, study-wide: TRB overlap between skin or GI tissue T cells and blood was limited. Donor CD8+ memory clones often dominated recipient blood repertoires at later times.

TCRdb's copy holds only in-frame clones and misses some; the assay was immunoSEQ multiplex PCR. The sample consists of about 53,000 clones, 70% to 90% of them appearing once. The origin of this receptor is a man aged 25-45 years with a blood cancer, CMV-positive, and with a related stem cell donor. The sequenced material came from PBMCs.

CDR3: CASSPPTGGLATNEKLFF. Here the CDR3 DNA reads TGTGCCAGCAGTCCCCCTACAGGGGGCCTTGCAACTAATGAAAAACTGTTTTTT. The V gene is TRBV7-9, the J gene TRBJ1-4; 9 bases align to TRBD1. The CDR3 contains 18 residues. Trimming at V came to 6 bases and at J to 0 bases, leaving 11 bases not matched to a gene. Germline-derived CDR1 and CDR2 are SEHNR and FQNEAQ (reference sequence). Complete variable domain (other parts from reference TRBV7-9 and TRBJ1-4): DTGVSQNPRHKITKRGQNVTFRCDPISEHNRLYWYRQTLGQGPEFLTYFQNEAQLEKSRLLSDRFSAERPKGSFSTLEIQRTEQGDSAMYLCASSPPTGGLATNEKLFFGSGTQLSVL.